This TCR beta chain originates from a study of shared clonotypes between healthy human individuals. Study background: Aged 18 to 49, the donors were a couple of women and a few men.

CDR1 and CDR2 (germline): SGHNT, YENEEA. Trimming pared 1 base from V and 0 bases from J, leaving 5 bases between. The CDR3 covers 14 residues. CD4+ cells underwent separation, giving CD45RA+ naive and CD45RA-negative memory subsets. This clone came up once. Its antigen is not identified. Replicate PCRs for sorted subsets used around 200 ng DNA; this equaled 25,000 to 30,000 T cell genomes. Assay: immunoSEQ multiplex PCR; the TCRdb copy retains only in-frame clones and omits some. The data show millions of clones, with 95% seen just once and 0.1% to 0.15% held by the top ten. Study-wide points: Large sequencing depth failed to make sorted-subset sequencing complete, rarefaction showed.

Sequenced material: naive CD4+ T cells sorted from blood. Subset here: CD45RA+ positively selected. The chain uses TRBV11-3 and TRBJ2-3; no reliable D call. This sequence was found in a man aged 18 to 30 in good health. The CDR3 loop reads CASSLGRSTDTQYF. The CDR3 DNA reads as TGTGCCAGCAGCTTAGGACGGAGCACAGATACGCAGTATTTT.